Each of the 22 T cell receptor beta chains below was sequenced from the same sample in a study of blood T cell repertoires in COVID-19. This table comes from immunoSEQ multiplex PCR, and its TCRdb copy is limited to in-frame clones, with some not included. The sample comprises under 100,000 clones, about 90% of which are singletons, and over 0.95% rests with the top ten. Sequencing was carried out using peripheral blood. These receptors were collected from a human donor in a cohort sampled during active COVID-19.

The rearrangement joins TRBV18 to TRBJ1-1, with no clear D. V was trimmed by 6 bases and J by 9 bases, leaving 17 bases between them. Looked up from germline, CDR1 is KGHSH and CDR2 is LQKENI. The CDR3 spans 13 residues. The CDR3 DNA is TGTGCCAGCTCTCGACCCGTGGGGAGTAAAGCTTTCTTT. Protein product: CASSRPVGSKAFF.

This clone was seen a single time. The chain has TRBV19 and TRBJ2-7; possible D gene TRBD1, 5 bases. The length of the CDR3 is 13 residues. CDR1 is LNHDA and CDR2 is SQIVND in the germline V gene (reference sequence). V lost 9 bases and J lost 7, with 19 bases in between. CDR3 protein: CASSPWGEREQYF. As DNA, the CDR3 is TGTGCCAGCAGCCCCTGGGGCGAAAGGGAGCAGTACTTC.

V and J are TRBV14 and TRBJ2-6; D is ambiguous. This CDR3 has 16 amino acids. Germline CDR1 reads SGHDN; CDR2 reads FVKESK. V lost 4 bases and J lost 2, with 12 bases in between. The CDR3 is CASSRALDAGANVLTF. CDR3 coding DNA: TGTGCCAGCAGCCGAGCACTTGATGCTGGGGCCAACGTCCTGACTTTC. The whole variable domain, remainder taken from reference TRBV14 and TRBJ2-6, is EAGVTQFPSHSVIEKGQTVTLRCDPISGHDNLYWYRRVMGKEIKFLLHFVKESKQDESGMPNNRFLAERTGGTYSTLKVQPAELEDSGVYFCASSRALDAGANVLTFGAGSRLTVL.

The chain carries TRBV27 and TRBJ1-1, with TRBD1 identical over 8 bases. There are 13 residues in the CDR3. Germline values: CDR1 MNHEY, CDR2 SMNVEV (reference sequence). V gave up 4 bases and J gave up 3 bases; unmatched junction bases: 1. CDR3 amino acids: CASSWGQDTEAFF. The CDR3 coding sequence is TGTGCCAGCAGTTGGGGACAGGACACTGAAGCTTTCTTT.

The rearrangement joins TRBV19 to TRBJ2-6; 7 bases are a match to TRBD1. This CDR3 has 17 residues. Germline trimming cut 5 bases from V and 0 bases from J; bases unmatched to any gene: 7. CDR1 LNHDA and CDR2 SQIVND come from the germline V gene (reference sequence). CDR3 residues: CASSPDRVLSGANVLTF. In nucleotides, the CDR3 is TGTGCCAGTAGTCCCGACAGGGTTCTCTCTGGGGCCAACGTCCTGACTTTC.

This sequence joins TRBV7-9 and TRBJ2-7; TRBD2 agrees at 7 bases. Germline loops: CDR1 SEHNR, CDR2 FQNEAQ (reference sequence). The CDR3 runs to 14 residues. V shed 5 bases and J 6 bases; nucleotides not matched to a gene: 10. CDR3 DNA: TGTGCCAGCAGCCAATTAGCGGGTCGGGTCGAGCAGTACTTC. It codes for CASSQLAGRVEQYF.

The rearrangement uses TRBV19 and TRBJ2-5, with TRBD2 identical over 8 bases. The germline gives CDR1 LNHDA, CDR2 SQIVND (reference sequence). The length of the CDR3 is 15 residues. Trimming cost V 6 bases and J 7 bases; bases outside gene matches: 13. The CDR3 sequence is CASSPAGEGGVTQYF. CDR3 DNA sequence: TGTGCCAGTAGCCCAGCGGGAGAGGGCGGGGTGACCCAGTACTTC.

A remark on this clone: The sample carries other DNA sequences with the same CDR3. The gene calls are TRBV2 and TRBJ2-1, with D possibly TRBD2 on 6 matching bases. Per germline, CDR1 SNHLY and CDR2 FYNNEI. CDR3 length equals 14 residues. Trimming took 6 bases from V and 0 from J, leaving 9 bases between them. The DNA for the CDR3 is TGTGCCAGCAGCCGGGGGAGCTCCTACAATGAGCAGTTCTTC. Translated: CASSRGSSYNEQFF.

The chain couples TRBV28 to TRBJ2-2; no firm D call. The germline V gene has CDR1 MDHEN and CDR2 SYDVKM. The CDR3 has 14 residues. V was cut by 7 bases and J by 2 bases, with 11 bases left in between. This CDR3 reads CASIRRVNTGELFF. As DNA, the CDR3 is TGTGCCAGCATTCGACGGGTAAACACCGGGGAGCTGTTTTTT.

The V gene is TRBV7-9, the J gene TRBJ2-5; the D gene is possibly TRBD2 (5 bases). V was cut by 5 bases and J by 2 bases, with 18 bases left in between. CDR1 is SEHNR and CDR2 is FQNEAQ in the germline V gene (reference sequence). The CDR3 is 16 amino acids. CDR3 region: CASSGWTRRTQETQYF. CDR3 coding DNA: TGTGCCAGCAGCGGATGGACTCGACGGACGCAAGAGACCCAGTACTTC.

This clone came up once. The rearrangement links TRBV2 to TRBJ2-5, with D possibly being TRBD1 (5 bases). The CDR3 totals 14 residues. With 5 bases removed from V and 3 bases from J, the gap between germline ends came to 13 bases. Germline V gene sequence: CDR1 SNHLY, CDR2 FYNNEI. DNA of the CDR3: TGTGCCAGCAGTATACAGGAGCCAGAAGAGACCCAGTACTTC. Amino acid sequence: CASSIQEPEETQYF.

The sample holds one count of this clone. This rearrangement joins TRBV11-2 to TRBJ1-1, with TRBD1 as a possible D gene (5 bases). The CDR3 is 14 amino acids. CDR1 is SGHAT, CDR2 FQNNGV, per germline. Trimming cost V 6 bases and J 2 bases, with 13 bases left between them. The CDR3 DNA reads as TGTGCCAGCAGATCACTCGGACACAACACTGAAGCTTTCTTT. Protein: CASRSLGHNTEAFF.

This clone was seen once. The rearrangement uses TRBV6-2 or TRBV6-3 and TRBJ2-1; 7 nucleotides agree with TRBD2. The CDR3 covers 16 residues. J gave up 1 base and V 3 bases, and 6 bases lay outside the gene matches. From germline, CDR1 is MNHEY and CDR2 SVGEGT. In nucleotides, the CDR3 is TGTGCCAGCAGTTATGTAGCGGGCCCATCCTACAATGAGCAGTTCTTC. It specifies CASSYVAGPSYNEQFF.

The chain links TRBV5-6 to TRBJ1-1, with 7 bases aligning to TRBD1. Per germline, CDR1 SGHDT and CDR2 YYEEEE. Trimming removed 4 bases from V and 5 bases from J; junction bases left unmatched: 11. The CDR3 is 15 amino acids. CDR3 nucleotide sequence: TGTGCCAGCAGCGTCGAACAGGGGATGAGTACTGAAGCTTTCTTT. Protein sequence: CASSVEQGMSTEAFF.

This rearrangement joins TRBV6-6 to TRBJ2-1; TRBD2 agrees at 8 bases. This CDR3 is built from 13 residues. With 11 bases clipped from V and 3 bases from J, the junction kept 6 bases outside the gene matches. Germline CDR1 reads MNHNY; CDR2 reads SVGAGI (reference sequence). The CDR3, as DNA: TGTGCCGGCCACGGGGGGGACTACAATGAGCAGTTCTTC. Translated, it gives CAGHGGDYNEQFF.

The chain uses TRBV2 and TRBJ1-3, with 7 nucleotides matching TRBD1. The CDR3 extends over 14 amino acids. V lost 7 bases, J lost 1 base, and 4 bases stayed unmatched. CDR1 is SNHLY and CDR2 is FYNNEI in the germline V gene. CDR3 region: CASIPGQSGNTIYF. The CDR3 nucleotides read TGTGCCAGCATCCCGGGACAGTCTGGAAACACCATATATTTT.

This chain uses TRBV25-1 with TRBJ1-2, with 9 positions matching TRBD1. The ends lost 1 base at V and 4 bases at J; junction bases unmatched: 7. Germline V gene lookup returns CDR1 MGHDK and CDR2 SYGVNS. CDR3 length equals 16 residues. The CDR3 protein is CASSEWGQGRSYGYTF. In nucleotides, the CDR3 is TGTGCCAGCAGTGAATGGGGACAGGGAAGAAGCTATGGCTACACCTTC.

The V gene is TRBV9, the J gene TRBJ2-1, with 7 bases fitting TRBD2. This CDR3 comprises 16 residues. The V segment lost 4 bases and the J segment 10 bases; nucleotides outside the gene matches: 17. Per germline, CDR1 SGDLS and CDR2 YYNGEE. In DNA, the CDR3 is TGTGCCAGCAGCCCCAAAGGGGCGGGAGTAATAGGGGAGCAGTTCTTC. This encodes CASSPKGAGVIGEQFF.

The chain is built from TRBV28 and TRBJ1-3, with 7 bases that match TRBD1. CDR1 is MDHEN, CDR2 SYDVKM, per germline. This CDR3 region has 14 residues. J gave up 2 bases and V 5 bases, and 3 bases lay outside the gene matches. CDR3 protein: CASSPDRAGNTIYF. The CDR3 nucleotides read TGTGCCAGCAGTCCCGACAGGGCTGGAAACACCATATATTTT.

The chain recombines TRBV10-3 with TRBJ2-1, with D maybe TRBD1 (5 bases). The CDR3 totals 13 residues. CDR1 is ENHRY, CDR2 SYGVKD, per germline. V was shortened by 4 bases and J by 7 bases, with 11 bases between the two germline ends. The CDR3 spells CAISADTINEQFF. In nucleotides, the CDR3 is TGTGCCATCAGTGCGGACACAATTAATGAGCAGTTCTTC.

This chain joins TRBV5-1 and TRBJ2-6, with 10 bases aligning to TRBD1. The V gene end was trimmed by 4 bases and the J gene end by 4 bases; junction bases not matched to a gene: 17. Germline values: CDR1 SGHRS, CDR2 YFSETQ. The CDR3 has 20 amino acids. CDR3 sequence reads: CASSPMIPGQGRTGANVLTF. DNA of the CDR3: TGCGCCAGCAGCCCTATGATACCGGGACAGGGGAGAACCGGGGCCAACGTCCTGACTTTC.

The chain employs TRBV18 and TRBJ1-1; D is uncertain. The germline gives CDR1 KGHSH, CDR2 LQKENI. This CDR3 region has 13 residues. V shed 3 bases and J shed 1 base, with 6 bases lying between them. The CDR3, as DNA: TGTGCCAGCTCACCTACAGAGAACACTGAAGCTTTCTTT. Amino acid sequence: CASSPTENTEAFF.